These 12 T cell receptor beta chains were all obtained from the same sample, sequenced in a study of blood T cell repertoires in COVID-19 (TCRdb year 2020). The protocol used for the library was the immunoSEQ multiplex PCR assay. The table comes from immuneACCESS by way of TCRdb, which keeps in-frame sequences with V and J called. Part of the clones is missing from these tables; in studies checked, under half for an unresolved V gene and the rest for unknown reasons. In this sample the table shows approximately 67,000 clones, 65% to 90% of which occur a single time. The top ten hold 5% to 8% of the sample. Sequenced input: peripheral blood. These receptors all come from a man between 60 and 75 years old with acute or convalescent COVID-19.

CDR3 in DNA: TGTGCCAGCAGCCCCCGGACAGGGGGCGTTACGCAGTATTTT. It is translated as CASSPRTGGVTQYF. The V call is TRBV14, the J call TRBJ2-3, with 11 bases aligning to TRBD1. Germline V gene sequence: CDR1 SGHDN, CDR2 FVKESK. CDR3 length: 14 residues. The trim removed 4 bases at V and 8 bases at J, leaving 5 bases unmatched. Full variable domain (rest looked up from reference TRBV14 and TRBJ2-3): EAGVTQFPSHSVIEKGQTVTLRCDPISGHDNLYWYRRVMGKEIKFLLHFVKESKQDESGMPNNRFLAERTGGTYSTLKVQPAELEDSGVYFCASSPRTGGVTQYFGPGTRLTVL.

The gene calls are TRBV9 and TRBJ1-1, with TRBD1 matching over 8 bases. With 3 bases clipped from V and 5 bases from J, the junction kept 9 bases outside the gene matches. This CDR3 region has 15 residues. CDR1 and CDR2 (germline): SGDLS, YYNGEE. The CDR3 sequence is CASSGPQGVRTEAFF. As DNA, the CDR3 is TGTGCCAGCAGCGGACCACAGGGGGTGAGGACTGAAGCTTTCTTT.

This clone was seen only a few times. V usage is TRBV5-8 and J usage is TRBJ1-1, with TRBD1 identical over 7 bases. Germline trimming cut 5 bases from V and 1 base from J; bases unmatched to any gene: 11. From germline, CDR1 is SGHTS and CDR2 YDEGEE. CDR3 length: 16 residues. The CDR3 DNA sequence: TGTGCCAGCAGTCCGAGGGGATCAGGGGGGAACACTGAAGCTTTCTTT. Translated, it gives CASSPRGSGGNTEAFF.

The chain recombines TRBV7-8 with TRBJ2-5; 7 nucleotides line up with TRBD2. With V trimmed by 5 bases and J by 2 bases, 14 bases remained unmatched. The CDR3 is 17 amino acids. Germline V gene data show CDR1 as SGHVS and CDR2 as FQNEAQ. The CDR3 sequence: CASSKDIERGWQETQYF. The CDR3, as DNA: TGTGCCAGCAGCAAGGATATCGAGCGGGGATGGCAAGAGACCCAGTACTTC.

The chain has TRBV15 and TRBJ1-2; the match to TRBD1 covers 10 bases. The CDR3 is 14 amino acids. With 9 bases clipped from V and 4 bases from J, the junction kept 8 bases outside the gene matches. Germline V lookup: CDR1 LNHNV, CDR2 YYDKDF (reference sequence). The CDR3 DNA reads as TGTGCCACTAGGACAGGGGGTTCGGCCTATGGCTACACCTTC. It is translated as CATRTGGSAYGYTF.

V is TRBV7-8 and J is TRBJ1-5, with TRBD1 matching over 9 bases. In germline, CDR1 is SGHVS, CDR2 FQNEAQ. Unmatched junction bases numbered 0, after V lost 1 base and J lost 2 bases. The CDR3 runs to 15 residues. CDR3 protein: CASSLGTGGNQPQHF. The CDR3 bases are TGTGCCAGCAGCTTAGGGACAGGGGGCAATCAGCCCCAGCATTTT.

This chain uses TRBV6-1 with TRBJ1-2, with 7 nucleotides matching TRBD1. J lost 4 bases, V lost 0 bases, and 5 bases had no gene match. Germline V gives CDR1 MNHNS, CDR2 SASEGT. This CDR3 is built from 15 residues. CDR3 in DNA: TGTGCCAGCAGTGAAGCGACAGGGAACTTCTATGGCTACACCTTC. Protein product: CASSEATGNFYGYTF.

The rearrangement joins TRBV6-5 to TRBJ2-7, with no clear D. This CDR3 is built from 12 residues. Germline CDR1 is MNHEY and CDR2 is SVGAGI. Trimming pared 8 bases from V and 1 base from J, leaving 9 bases between. The CDR3 spells CASLASSYEQYV. The CDR3 bases are TGTGCCAGCTTAGCTTCGTCCTACGAGCAGTACGTC.

This sequence joins TRBV27 and TRBJ1-2, with no clear D. Germline CDR1 MNHEY, CDR2 SMNVEV (reference sequence). This CDR3 spans 15 amino acids. The V gene lost 2 bases and the J gene lost 0 bases, with 10 bases spanning the gap. The CDR3 sequence: CASSLIGTTNYGYTF. In DNA, the CDR3 is TGTGCCAGCAGTTTAATAGGAACTACTAACTATGGCTACACCTTC.

The chain carries TRBV28 and TRBJ2-4, with TRBD1 as a possible D gene (6 bases). Germline V gives CDR1 MDHEN, CDR2 SYDVKM. The CDR3 length is 15 residues. V shed 3 bases and J shed 4 bases, with 13 bases lying between them. CDR3 sequence: CASSFALQGKNIQYF. Here the CDR3 DNA reads TGTGCCAGCAGTTTCGCTTTGCAGGGGAAAAACATTCAGTACTTC. Drawing the rest from reference TRBV28 and TRBJ2-4, the complete variable domain is DVKVTQSSRYLVKRTGEKVFLECVQDMDHENMFWYRQDPGLGLRLIYFSYDVKMKEKGDIPEGYSVSREKKERFSLILESASTNQTSMYLCASSFALQGKNIQYFGAGTRLSVL.

This chain uses TRBV5-1 with TRBJ2-1, with 15 nucleotides matching TRBD2. Germline V CDR1 and CDR2: SGHRS, YFSETQ. The CDR3 length is 18 residues. The V segment lost 3 bases and the J segment 4 bases; nucleotides outside the gene matches: 8. The CDR3 loop is CASSWTSGGAYGYNEQFF. CDR3 DNA: TGCGCCAGCAGCTGGACTAGCGGGGGGGCCTATGGGTACAATGAGCAGTTCTTC.

This clone has more than one count but fewer than ten. The rearrangement links TRBV30 to TRBJ1-2; 7 bases are a match to TRBD1. The CDR3 loop spans 13 amino acids. Germline V CDR1 and CDR2: GTSNPN, SVGIG (reference sequence). The junction had 9 bases not matched to a gene; V was cut back by 5 bases and J by 6 bases. The CDR3 nucleotides are TGTGCCTGGTCGTCAGAAGGGGGCGATGGCTACACCTTC. As protein: CAWSSEGGDGYTF. The whole variable domain, remainder taken from reference TRBV30 and TRBJ1-2, is SQTIHQWPATLVQPVGSPLSLECTVEGTSNPNLYWYRQAAGRGLQLLFYSVGIGQISSEVPQNLSASRPQDRQFILSSKKLLLSDSGFYLCAWSSEGGDGYTFGSGTRLTVV.